This T cell receptor (beta chain) was observed in a study of T cell repertoires in cytomegalovirus infection. The CDR3 contains 15 residues. The V segment lost 1 base and the J segment 4 bases; nucleotides outside the gene matches: 5. CDR1 is DFQATT and CDR2 is SNEGSKA in the germline V gene (reference sequence). TCRdb redid the calling of the reads with MiXCR, one entry per CDR3 protein. Among about 490,000 distinct CDR3 sequences, about 30% were seen once, and the ten largest hold 13%. This clonotype came up a few times. The sequence was collected from a human donor in good health (CMV status not recorded). Some clones in this sample may be carry-over from other donors' samples. The rearrangement joins TRBV20-1 to TRBJ2-3; 10 bases match TRBD2. Material: PBMCs. DNA for the CDR3: TGCAGTGCTAGAGCCAGCGGGAGGGCCCCAGATACGCAGTATTTT. It translates to CSARASGRAPDTQYF.